Listed below are T cell receptor beta chains from one sample, sequenced in a study of blood T cell repertoires in COVID-19. Profiling relied on immunoSEQ multiplex PCR, and the TCRdb table lists in-frame clones only, not all of them. The profile shows nearly 300,000 clones, more than 70% of them singletons. The specimen was peripheral blood. Every receptor here comes from a woman in her 30s who had recovered from COVID-19. Both conserved end residues are trimmed from each CDR3. Clone size appears in some rows only: once, few, many, or a class for an expanded clone.

v_call,clone_size,cdr3_aa
TRBV6-5,-,ASSHPSTDTQY
TRBV6-4,-,ASGGGGNTIY
TRBV6-1,-,ASSEDISGGIGIQY
TRBV6-5,-,ASIDRVGGEKLF
TRBV5-1,-,ASYVGLAGYQETQY
TRBV19,-,ASKIVRVGTLPMNTEAF
TRBV6-1,once,ASSEPGPEDTQY
TRBV14,-,ASSQDWRGGFNEQF
TRBV3-1/TRBV3-2,-,ASSPMTSVDTQY
TRBV4-2,few,ASSPFTGGAF
TRBV7-2,-,ASSLDWGTSGVHTDTQY
TRBV28,-,ASSRSGVFYNYGYT
TRBV6-5,-,ASTRRGDYGYT
TRBV19,-,ASRDRARTDTQY
TRBV7-2,once,ASSLGGETEAF
TRBV13,-,ASSSGAGEQY
TRBV5-1,-,ASSWDRANYGYT
TRBV11-2,-,ASSLGAAESSGNTIY
TRBV5-1,-,ASSVTGSEGGYT
TRBV6-5,-,ASRPQGSHGYT
TRBV15,-,ATSSPRGKTTRWETQY
TRBV30,-,AWSRSGNTIY
TRBV2,-,ASSEPGQANTEAF
TRBV5-4,-,ASSLNGGSYEQY
TRBV15,-,ATSREGVISGVKNIQY
TRBV29-1,-,SVPRDTRLGEQY
TRBV27,-,ASSLRQASQPQH
TRBV28,-,ASSRQGLGTEAF
TRBV6-5,once,ASSSVGRDTQY
TRBV19,-,ASSGTSAGGPTDTQY
TRBV7-2,-,ASSAPASGGLVEQY
TRBV5-1,-,ASREPDITNTEAF
TRBV3-1/TRBV3-2,-,ASSARLAGSSTDTQY
TRBV2,-,ASSGRGNNSPLH
TRBV28,-,ASSFKFQTGPQH
TRBV5-6,once,ASSLAGQKFA
TRBV7-2,-,ASSSPGGEAF
TRBV12-5,-,ASGPGTPYEQY
TRBV5-4,-,ASSSGGTEAF
TRBV4-2,-,ASSQEARGAAYEQY
TRBV11-2,once,ASSFRTGTSSTGELF
TRBV12-3/TRBV12-4,-,ASGSGTGNFQY
TRBV30,few,AWSRTGATNEKLF
TRBV7-3,many,ATERGRGTNYGYT
TRBV5-4,few,ASSLGKRGVNEQF
TRBV2,-,ASRAAGASYNEQF
TRBV6-6,-,ASSYIGFGGELF
TRBV2,-,ASKSGNRESGAF
TRBV4-1,-,ASSPTTSRAYEQY
TRBV6-4,-,ASAPEGGSQETQY
TRBV9,-,ASSVMASNTGELF
TRBV19,-,ASSHSGIDEQY
TRBV6-5,-,ASNGLSSYNEQF
TRBV3-1/TRBV3-2,-,ASSLGPAGNTEAF
TRBV7-9,-,ASSLGSQSYGYT